This TCR beta chain was sequenced in a study of CD8 T cells in ankylosing spondylitis (dated by TCRdb to 2016 to 2017). With regard to the full study: To find TCR variants linked to disease, the study profiled T cell receptor beta repertoires in ankylosing spondylitis patients and healthy donors. Samples of peripheral blood were taken, and for ankylosing spondylitis patients, synovial fluid was collected as well. The whole study cohort included over a hundred healthy donors and around 24 ankylosing spondylitis patients.

Remarks on this clonotype: Its specific antigen is unknown. The junction departs from germline at one end; a sequencing error may be responsible.

For sequencing, an Illumina HiSeq 2500 was employed. TCR beta libraries were prepared by quantitative 5'-RACE with molecular barcodes. Per the original workflow: To identify disease-linked TCR variants, a new computational method was used, one built on a probabilistic model of VDJ rearrangement. TCRdb trimmed public reads at Q25 via fastp, called clones via MiXCR and kept in-frame beta chains. Every CDR3 protein is listed once, alongside the most common genes and DNA of its rows. The authors' filters were not applied to this entry. The sample table shows approximately 150,000 distinct CDR3 sequences, and around 45% are seen once. The ten largest make up 13% to 15% of the sample. For each ankylosing spondylitis patient, the synovial fluid sample was matched to a blood sample from that same patient. Points the paper makes about the study in general: Some motif variants had previously been reported in the synovial fluid and blood of reactive arthritis patients, which suggests shared mechanisms of disease initiation. Blood from ankylosing spondylitis patients appeared to be characterized by a TCR beta motif made up of under ten highly homologous amino acid variants. Significant enrichment of the disease-linked clones was reported in matched synovial fluid samples from ankylosing spondylitis patients. The disease-linked clones had a CD8+ phenotype and were found at relatively low frequencies in peripheral blood.

Sequenced material: synovial fluid, either unsorted or a sorted T cell fraction (not recorded which). The clonotype comes from a male donor with ankylosing spondylitis.

The DNA sequence reads TGCAGCGTTGATGGGACAGGGGTAAATGGAGATACGCAGAATTTT. It is translated as CSVDGTGVNGDTQNF. The chain joins TRBV29-1 to TRBJ2-3, with 10 bases in between that match TRBD1. Taken from cysteine to phenylalanine, the CDR3 has 15 residues. Kept here is only the CDR3 DNA, which spans 45 bases and is read in frame from base 1. Taken from the germline V gene, the CDR1 and CDR2 loops are SQVTM and ANQGSEA.